These 13 T cell receptor beta chains originate from one sample sequenced in a study of identical twins. TCRdb itself ran the 5' RACE reads through MiXCR, one entry per CDR3 protein. The sample holds some 660,000 distinct CDR3 sequences; 8% to 9% are singletons and the top ten take roughly 0.9%. This sample was shared with a second study, whose subject was yellow fever vaccine responses in identical twins.

Sequencing was done on a sample of PBMCs. All receptors come from a woman younger than 35 in good health.

Only a few counts were recorded for this clonotype. The chain recombines TRBV6-5 with TRBJ2-5, with unresolved D. The CDR3 consists of 14 residues. Germline-derived CDR1 and CDR2 are MNHEY and SVGAGI. Deletions cut 4 bases from V and 3 bases from J, with 12 bases between. As DNA, the CDR3 is TGTGCCAGCAGTTTTCGGACGGATAAAGAGACCCAGTACTTC. As protein: CASSFRTDKETQYF.

This clonotype was picked up a small number of times. CDR3 loop: CASQSPPSPLHF. CDR3 nucleotides: TGTGCCAGCCAGAGCCCGCCTTCACCCCTCCACTTT. The rearrangement links TRBV7-9 to TRBJ1-6, with D unresolved. Germline V CDR1 and CDR2: SEHNR, FQNEAQ (reference sequence). Deletions cut 8 bases from V and 9 bases from J, with 11 bases between. This CDR3 has 12 amino acids.

A few counts support this clonotype. The gene calls are TRBV5-6 and TRBJ1-1, with 8 bases fitting TRBD1. After removal of 4 bases from V and 1 base from J, the junction contained 6 bases not matched to a gene. CDR1 is SGHDT and CDR2 is YYEEEE in the germline V gene. There are 15 residues in the CDR3. CDR3 sequence (DNA): TGTGCCAGCAGCAAGGCGACAGGGGAGAACACTGAAGCTTTCTTT. This codes for CASSKATGENTEAFF.

In its sample, this clonotype was seen a few times. At one end, the junction sequence differs from germline, possibly due to a read error. The genes are TRBV3-1 and TRBJ2-1, with D possibly being TRBD1 or TRBD2 (5 bases each). CDR1 is LGHDT and CDR2 is YNNKEL in the germline V gene (reference sequence). The CDR3 is 12 residues long. The CDR3 nucleotides read TGTGCCAGCAGCCAGTCGGACGTGGGGGTGGTCTTC. Translation gives CASSQSDVGVVF.

This clonotype was observed a few times. The chain is built from TRBV2 and TRBJ1-2, with D unclear. V lost 2 bases to trimming and J lost 8 bases, with 12 bases between them. Germline assignment: CDR1 SNHLY and CDR2 FYNNEI. The CDR3 length is 13 residues. CDR3: CASSESGLRGYTF. The DNA of the CDR3 is TGTGCCAGCAGTGAATCGGGTTTGCGAGGCTACACCTTC.

This clonotype came up a few times. The chain has TRBV15 and TRBJ2-1; unclear D gene. Trimming shortened V by 8 bases and J by 0 bases, and 14 bases separated the two germline ends. The germline gives CDR1 LNHNV, CDR2 YYDKDF (reference sequence). The CDR3 runs to 15 residues. This CDR3 is CATRSGGSSYNEQFF. CDR3 DNA: TGTGCCACCCGCTCAGGCGGTAGCTCCTACAATGAGCAGTTCTTC.

This clonotype was counted at least ten times. The chain couples TRBV2 to TRBJ2-7; D gene ambiguous. Looked up from germline, CDR1 is SNHLY and CDR2 is FYNNEI. This CDR3 contains 13 residues. V shed 6 bases and J shed 2 bases, with 11 bases lying between them. The CDR3 region has the DNA TGTGCCAGCAGGAGAACGGCTACCTACGAGCAGTACTTC. Translated: CASRRTATYEQYF.

This clonotype was found many times. V gene TRBV6-1 combines with J gene TRBJ2-3; 8 bases line up with TRBD2. J lost 0 bases, V lost 8 bases, and 7 bases had no gene match. Germline V lookup: CDR1 MNHNS, CDR2 SASEGT. CDR3 size: 15 residues. DNA for the CDR3: TGTGCCAGCGGCGGGAGGACATGGAGCACAGATACGCAGTATTTT. It specifies CASGGRTWSTDTQYF.

This clonotype occurred a few times. The CDR3 bases are TGTGCCAGCAGTTACTCTGGGGGTACGGCTCTCACCTTC. Its translation: CASSYSGGTALTF. J is TRBJ1-2 and V is TRBV6-6; possibly TRBD1 for D (5 bases). This CDR3 is built from 13 residues. The V and J ends lost 0 bases and 13 bases respectively, with 15 bases between them. Germline CDR1 is MNHNY and CDR2 is SVGAGI (reference sequence).

This clonotype was recorded at least ten times. The CDR3 coding sequence is TGTGCCAGCAGCCTCCCATTGGGGACTAGCGGGTACAATGAGCAGTTCTTC. Protein: CASSLPLGTSGYNEQFF. V gene TRBV12-3 or TRBV12-4 combines with J gene TRBJ2-1; 12 positions match TRBD2. This CDR3 spans 17 amino acids. V was pared by 6 bases and J by 4 bases, with 10 bases of the junction left unmatched.

This clonotype was picked up a small number of times. The rearrangement joins TRBV29-1 to TRBJ2-3, with TRBD2 as a possible D gene (6 bases). Germline CDR1 and CDR2: SQVTM and ANQGSEA. The CDR3 contains 13 residues. The V end was cut by 3 bases, the J end by 4 bases, with 11 bases between. The chain's CDR3 is CSVEGGWADTQYF. The CDR3 DNA sequence: TGCAGCGTTGAGGGGGGTTGGGCAGATACGCAGTATTTT.

This clonotype was detected ten times or more. The chain joins TRBV28 to TRBJ1-4; D is possibly TRBD1 (5 bases). Germline CDR1 MDHEN, CDR2 SYDVKM. This CDR3 is built from 17 residues. Trimming took 7 bases from V and 0 from J, leaving 18 bases between them. The CDR3 sequence is CASKPIAARATNEKLFF. The CDR3 coding sequence is TGTGCCAGCAAACCCATCGCGGCCAGGGCAACTAATGAAAAACTGTTTTTT.

The chain recombines TRBV7-9 with TRBJ1-1, with TRBD1 as a possible D gene (5 bases). Looked up from germline, CDR1 is SEHNR and CDR2 is FQNEAQ (reference sequence). The CDR3 totals 14 residues. V dropped 6 bases and J dropped 4 bases, with 15 bases sitting between them. This CDR3 reads CASSYGAAGTEAFF. CDR3 in DNA: TGTGCCAGCAGTTACGGGGCGGCGGGCACTGAAGCTTTCTTT.